The 18 T cell receptor beta chains presented below share a single source sample, sequenced in a study of early T cells in non-severe SARS-CoV-2 infection (TCRdb year 2021). Library creation used 5' RACE. The instrument was a NextSeq 500. TCRdb reprocessed the public reads (quality trimming at Q25 with fastp, clone calling with MiXCR) and kept in-frame beta chains. Under each unique CDR3 protein, matching rows form one entry showing the most common genes and DNA. The sample table shows tens of thousands of distinct CDR3 sequences, and 5% to 6.5% are seen once. The top ten clones comprise 4.5% to 5.5% of the sample. The specimen sequenced was whole blood. All receptors derive from an adult who was a healthcare worker with PCR-confirmed SARS-CoV-2 infection or an uninfected control (not recorded which).

This clonotype showed up many times. The rearrangement joins TRBV6-4 to TRBJ2-2, with TRBD2 matching 8 bases. CDR1 and CDR2 from the germline V gene are MRHNA and SNTAGT. V was pared by 4 bases and J by 4 bases, with 2 bases of the junction left unmatched. The CDR3 loop spans 14 amino acids. CDR3 amino acids: CASSAGTSTGELFF. The DNA of the CDR3 is TGTGCCAGCAGTGCCGGGACTAGCACCGGGGAGCTGTTTTTT.

This clonotype was counted ten times or more. This chain uses TRBV6-5 with TRBJ2-1, with a weak D call TRBD1 (6 bases). V dropped 6 bases and J dropped 0 bases, with 12 bases sitting between them. The CDR3 loop spans 15 amino acids. Germline V gives CDR1 MNHEY, CDR2 SVGAGI. Here the CDR3 DNA reads TGTGCCAGCAGCTCAGACAGGTTCTCCTACAATGAGCAGTTCTTC. This sequence encodes CASSSDRFSYNEQFF.

The table lists this clonotype with many counts. CDR3 protein: CASSYPGTGVLAFF. In DNA form, the CDR3 reads TGTGCCAGCAGTTACCCCGGGACAGGGGTTTTGGCTTTCTTT. The chain combines TRBV6-6 with TRBJ1-1, with 10 bases fitting TRBD1. Germline loops: CDR1 MNHNY, CDR2 SVGAGI (reference sequence). Trimming took 2 bases from V and 11 from J; bases not matched to a gene: 8. The CDR3 contains 14 residues.

This clonotype was detected ten times or more. The CDR3 reads CASSHPIGGRVDEQFF. CDR3 DNA sequence: TGTGCCAGCAGCCACCCCATAGGCGGGAGGGTCGATGAGCAGTTCTTC. The rearrangement links TRBV3-1 to TRBJ2-1; 9 bases align to TRBD2. Trimming cost V 3 bases and J 8 bases; bases outside gene matches: 11. The CDR3 contains 16 residues. Germline V CDR1 and CDR2: LGHDT, YNNKEL (reference sequence).

This clonotype was counted ten times or more. V usage is TRBV15 and J usage is TRBJ1-3; D might be TRBD1 (5 bases). V was trimmed by 0 bases and J by 4 bases, leaving 10 bases between them. Germline V gene data show CDR1 as LNHNV and CDR2 as YYDKDF (reference sequence). The CDR3 covers 15 residues. Written as DNA, the CDR3 is TGTGCCACCAGCAGAGATTTGGGGCCAGGAAACACCATATATTTT. This encodes CATSRDLGPGNTIYF.

This clonotype was detected many times. This chain connects TRBV7-6 to TRBJ2-5, with D maybe TRBD1 (5 bases). V lost 3 bases and J 9 bases, leaving 14 bases between the germline ends. The CDR3 length is 13 residues. Germline assignment: CDR1 SGHVS and CDR2 FNYEAQ. The CDR3 spells CASSFDSSRAQYF. CDR3 in DNA: TGTGCCAGCAGCTTTGACAGCTCTAGGGCCCAGTACTTC.

This clonotype was seen at least ten times. The rearrangement uses TRBV25-1 and TRBJ2-7; D perhaps matches TRBD1 (6 bases). Looked up from germline, CDR1 is MGHDK and CDR2 is SYGVNS. V was pared by 1 base and J by 0 bases, with 10 bases between. The CDR3 has 15 amino acids. The CDR3 protein is CASSELGTSSYEQYF. The CDR3 DNA sequence: TGTGCCAGCAGTGAATTAGGGACAAGCTCCTACGAGCAGTACTTC.

The CDR3 protein is CSARTLGDGSYNSPLHF. The CDR3 DNA follows: TGCAGTGCTAGAACATTAGGAGACGGCTCCTATAATTCACCCCTCCACTTT. V usage is TRBV20-1 and J usage is TRBJ1-6; D gene ambiguous. Germline V lookup: CDR1 DFQATT, CDR2 SNEGSKA (reference sequence). The CDR3 covers 17 residues. Trimming left V 2 bases short and J 0 bases short, with 14 bases between.

This clonotype was counted many times. This chain links TRBV28 with TRBJ1-5, with D maybe TRBD1 (6 bases). V was trimmed by 7 bases and J by 4 bases, leaving 11 bases between them. Germline V CDR1 and CDR2: MDHEN, SYDVKM. The CDR3 length is 13 residues. The CDR3 protein is CASIRQGNQPQHF. CDR3 in DNA: TGTGCCAGCATCCGGCAGGGGAATCAGCCCCAGCATTTT.

This clonotype appeared many times. V gene TRBV24-1 combines with J gene TRBJ2-2; D possibly corresponds to TRBD1 (7 bases). The CDR3 spans 15 residues. Trimming pared 7 bases from V and 1 base from J, leaving 12 bases between. From germline, CDR1 is KGHDR and CDR2 SFDVKD. The DNA for the CDR3 is TGTGCCACCAGCTCAGGGGGGCTGAACACCGGGGAGCTGTTTTTT. Protein sequence: CATSSGGLNTGELFF.

This clonotype was seen at least ten times. The chain recombines TRBV20-1 with TRBJ2-7, with D maybe TRBD1 (6 bases). The CDR3 is 13 residues long. Germline V CDR1 and CDR2: DFQATT, SNEGSKA (reference sequence). Trimming took 3 bases from V and 1 from J, leaving 10 bases between them. In nucleotides, the CDR3 is TGCAGTGCTAGTCGGACAGTTTCCTACGAGCAGTACTTC. It encodes CSASRTVSYEQYF.

This clonotype has ten or more counts. The genes are TRBV7-2 and TRBJ2-5; TRBD2 matches 14 bases. This CDR3 has 15 residues. Germline V lookup: CDR1 SGHTA, CDR2 FQGNSA. Losses at the gene ends were 4 bases for V and 5 bases for J; bases not matched to a gene: 3. This chain's CDR3 is CASSWTSGRLETQYF. The DNA for the CDR3 is TGTGCCAGCAGCTGGACTAGCGGGAGGTTGGAGACCCAGTACTTC.

This clonotype was counted many times. The gene calls are TRBV6-1 and TRBJ1-1, with D uncertain. V was pared by 5 bases and J by 1 base, with 8 bases between. The CDR3 covers 13 residues. From germline, CDR1 is MNHNS and CDR2 SASEGT. CDR3 coding DNA: TGTGCCAGCAGTCAGAAGGAGAACACTGAAGCTTTCTTT. It translates to CASSQKENTEAFF.

There are many counts of this clonotype. The rearrangement links TRBV7-2 to TRBJ2-3; no clear D gene. This CDR3 spans 15 amino acids. The V gene lost 5 bases and the J gene lost 4 bases, with 16 bases spanning the gap. Germline V gene sequence: CDR1 SGHTA, CDR2 FQGNSA. CDR3 coding DNA: TGTGCCAGCAGCGGAAGGGCTTCGTTTTCAGATACGCAGTATTTT. Its translation is CASSGRASFSDTQYF.

This clonotype was seen repeatedly, ten times or more. The chain recombines TRBV30 with TRBJ2-3; TRBD2 matches 7 bases. The ends lost 2 bases at V and 2 bases at J; junction bases unmatched: 4. This CDR3 has 14 amino acids. Germline CDR1 is GTSNPN and CDR2 is SVGIG (reference sequence). This chain's CDR3 is CAWSPGGNTDTQYF. The CDR3 nucleotides read TGTGCCTGGAGTCCGGGGGGAAACACAGATACGCAGTATTTT.

The sample holds many counts of this clonotype. This sequence joins TRBV12-3 or TRBV12-4 and TRBJ2-6; no reliable D call. The CDR3 contains 15 residues. V gave up 7 bases and J gave up 0 bases, with 10 bases separating them. CDR3 sequence reads: CASIPSSSGANVLTF. For the CDR3, the DNA is TGTGCCAGCATCCCATCTTCCTCTGGGGCCAACGTCCTGACTTTC.

This clonotype has ten or more counts. This rearrangement joins TRBV27 to TRBJ2-6; either TRBD1 or TRBD2 may fit D (6 bases each). V lost 4 bases and J 0 bases, leaving 16 bases between the germline ends. CDR3 length: 18 amino acids. From germline, CDR1 is MNHEY and CDR2 SMNVEV (reference sequence). The CDR3 region is CASSSPGGSSSGANVLTF. DNA of the CDR3: TGTGCCAGCAGTTCACCCGGGGGCTCCTCCTCTGGGGCCAACGTCCTGACTTTC.

In its sample, this clonotype was seen many times. This CDR3 is CASSQDPPYASYEQYF. CDR3 DNA: TGTGCCAGCAGCCAAGATCCCCCGTATGCCTCCTACGAGCAGTACTTC. The rearrangement links TRBV3-1 to TRBJ2-7, with D unclear. V lost 0 bases and J 0 bases, leaving 12 bases between the germline ends. Germline CDR1 LGHDT, CDR2 YNNKEL (reference sequence). This CDR3 comprises 16 residues.